Listed here is a single T cell receptor beta chain. The method was immunoSEQ multiplex PCR; TCRdb's version includes in-frame clones alone and lacks a portion of them. This table holds under 75,000 clones, about 74% found once. Per the germline V gene, CDR1 is MNHEY and CDR2 is SVGAGI. The length of the CDR3 is 15 residues. Trimming shortened V by 0 bases and J by 3 bases, and 8 bases separated the two germline ends. The data are from a study of early stage breast cancer tumors. The source material was blood. The receptor's source is a person under 45 with breast cancer. The gene calls are TRBV6-5 and TRBJ1-4; perhaps TRBD1 as D (5 bases). The CDR3 sequence is CASSYSTGANEKLFF. DNA for the CDR3: TGTGCCAGCAGTTACTCTACGGGGGCTAATGAAAAACTGTTTTTT.